The 30 T cell receptor beta chains listed next were all sequenced from one sample in a study of T cell clonotyping in hematopoietic cell transplantation. Using immunoSEQ multiplex PCR, the repertoire was profiled, and TCRdb retains in-frame clones only, with some absent. The sample shows 9,400 or so clones, about nine tenths of them seen only once. Sequencing used PBMCs, obtained 180 days after allogeneic stem cell transplant. These receptors were obtained from a human patient who had an allogeneic stem cell transplant, so the T cells may come from the graft donor. The donor label of this sample is uncertain. Some clones in this sample may be carry-over from other donors' samples.

The chain couples TRBV4-1 to TRBJ1-5; D not resolved. From germline, CDR1 is MGHRA and CDR2 YSYEKL. Trimming cost V 5 bases and J 0 bases, with 8 bases left between them. CDR3 length: 14 amino acids. CDR3 amino acids: CASSRPDSNQPQHF. The DNA for the CDR3 is TGCGCCAGCAGCAGGCCAGATAGCAATCAGCCCCAGCATTTT.

J is TRBJ1-2 and V is TRBV6-6; tentatively, D is TRBD1 (6 bases). There are 15 residues in the CDR3. The germline CDR1 and CDR2 sequences are MNHNY and SVGAGI (reference sequence). Trimming took off 5 bases at V and 1 base at J, with 14 bases between the two ends. The CDR3 sequence: CASSNRDTLNYGYTF. The CDR3 DNA sequence: TGTGCCAGCAGTAACCGGGACACCCTTAACTATGGCTACACCTTC.

V usage is TRBV14 and J usage is TRBJ1-6; 7 positions agree with TRBD1. This CDR3 is 15 amino acids long. Germline V gene data show CDR1 as SGHDN and CDR2 as FVKESK. V was pared by 1 base and J by 5 bases, with 2 bases of the junction left unmatched. This CDR3 reads CASSQVDRDNSPLHF. In DNA, the CDR3 is TGTGCCAGCAGCCAAGTTGACAGGGATAATTCACCCCTCCACTTT. The entire variable domain, with the rest obtained from reference TRBV14 and TRBJ1-6, is as follows: EAGVTQFPSHSVIEKGQTVTLRCDPISGHDNLYWYRRVMGKEIKFLLHFVKESKQDESGMPNNRFLAERTGGTYSTLKVQPAELEDSGVYFCASSQVDRDNSPLHFGNGTRLTVT.

V usage is TRBV9 and J usage is TRBJ2-5; tentative D call: TRBD1 (7 bases). TRBJ2-7 matches the DNA end more closely, so the J call is doubtful. The CDR3 is 16 amino acids. CDR1 and CDR2 from the germline V gene are SGDLS and YYNGEE. The CDR3 sequence is CASSGEGGGAGYEQYF. DNA for the CDR3: TGTGCCAGCAGCGGAGAAGGGGGCGGGGCGGGCTACGAGCAGTACTTC.

The chain recombines TRBV6-1 with TRBJ2-7, with D perhaps matching TRBD1 (6 bases). This CDR3 contains 14 residues. The V end was cut by 6 bases, the J end by 2 bases, with 14 bases between. Germline V gene data show CDR1 as MNHNS and CDR2 as SASEGT. The CDR3, as DNA: TGTGCCAGCAGGGAGCAGGGGCGTACCTACGAGCAGTACTTC. This translates into CASREQGRTYEQYF.

This chain joins TRBV30 and TRBJ2-7, with unresolved D. V shed 0 bases and J shed 3 bases, with 6 bases lying between them. The CDR3 spans 12 residues. Per germline, CDR1 GTSNPN and CDR2 SVGIG (reference sequence). CDR3 residues: CAWSVGVYEQYF. The CDR3 bases are TGTGCCTGGAGTGTAGGAGTCTACGAGCAGTACTTC.

The chain recombines TRBV30 with TRBJ1-5; unclear D gene. The CDR3 length is 13 residues. The V and J ends lost 1 base and 3 bases respectively, with 7 bases between them. Germline CDR1 reads GTSNPN; CDR2 reads SVGIG (reference sequence). The CDR3 bases are TGTGCCTGGAGTGGCAATACCAATCAGCCCCAGCATTTT. Translating gives CAWSGNTNQPQHF.

This sequence joins TRBV7-8 and TRBJ1-2; the match to TRBD1 covers 11 bases. From germline, CDR1 is SGHVS and CDR2 FQNEAQ. The J segment lost 7 bases and the V segment lost 0 bases, leaving 4 bases of the junction unmatched. The CDR3 consists of 15 residues. CDR3 bases: TGTGCCAGCAGCTTAGCCTGGACAGGGGGCGTTGGCTACACCTTC. It yields the protein CASSLAWTGGVGYTF.

This chain uses TRBV28 with TRBJ2-5; D gene ambiguous. V was shortened by 5 bases and J by 5 bases, with 9 bases between the two germline ends. The CDR3 has 12 residues. From germline, CDR1 is MDHEN and CDR2 SYDVKM. CDR3 nucleotides: TGTGCCAGCAGTGCCCCTTTTGAGACCCAGTACTTC. Translation: CASSAPFETQYF.

The rearrangement joins TRBV29-1 to TRBJ1-3; D uncertain. V was shortened by 2 bases and J by 0 bases, with 5 bases between the two germline ends. Per germline, CDR1 SQVTM and CDR2 ANQGSEA. The CDR3 has 13 residues. The CDR3 region has the DNA TGCAGCGTTGAACAATTCTCTGGAAACACCATATATTTT. Translating gives CSVEQFSGNTIYF.

This clone was observed once. The J gene is TRBJ2-7, the V gene TRBV7-9, with TRBD2 as a possible D gene (7 bases). V was shortened by 3 bases and J by 5 bases, with 14 bases between the two germline ends. Germline V CDR1 and CDR2: SEHNR, FQNEAQ (reference sequence). The length of the CDR3 is 14 residues. CDR3 sequence (DNA): TGTGCCAGCAGCTTCGGGGGGCCCCCGAACGAGCAGTACTTC. Protein: CASSFGGPPNEQYF.

The chain couples TRBV30 to TRBJ1-3, with D possibly matching TRBD1 (5 bases). Germline V gene sequence: CDR1 GTSNPN, CDR2 SVGIG (reference sequence). This CDR3 comprises 13 residues. The CDR3 spells CATPGRSGNTIYF. The DNA of the CDR3 is TGTGCGACTCCAGGGAGGAGTGGAAACACCATATATTTT.

The chain couples TRBV11-2 to TRBJ1-6; no definite D call. Looked up from germline, CDR1 is SGHAT and CDR2 is FQNNGV. The CDR3 sequence is 13 residues long. V lost 5 bases to trimming and J lost 10 bases, with 12 bases between them. This CDR3 reads CASSPSGRSPLHF. CDR3 nucleotide sequence: TGTGCCAGCAGCCCCTCCGGCCGATCACCCCTCCACTTT.

This chain joins TRBV2 and TRBJ2-2; 12 bases align to TRBD2. This CDR3 has 15 amino acids. Per the germline V gene, CDR1 is SNHLY and CDR2 is FYNNEI. V shed 7 bases and J 7 bases; nucleotides not matched to a gene: 7. CDR3 bases: TGTGCCAGCACCCTAGCGGGAGGGGCGGGCGGGGAGCTGTTTTTT. Translation gives CASTLAGGAGGELFF.

V usage is TRBV6-5 and J usage is TRBJ2-7; D gene uncertain. Germline CDR1 is MNHEY and CDR2 is SVGAGI. The CDR3 extends over 14 amino acids. Trimming left V 0 bases short and J 4 bases short, with 10 bases between. CDR3 sequence: CASSYSNRIYEQYF. As DNA, the CDR3 is TGTGCCAGCAGTTACTCGAATAGAATTTACGAGCAGTACTTC.

The gene calls are TRBV9 and TRBJ1-2; no definite D call. The CDR3 covers 13 residues. The V gene lost 0 bases and the J gene lost 5 bases, with 8 bases spanning the gap. Germline assignment: CDR1 SGDLS and CDR2 YYNGEE. The CDR3, as DNA: TGTGCCAGCAGCGTAGCGGAAGCTTATGGCTACACCTTC. Protein product: CASSVAEAYGYTF.

The V gene is TRBV27, the J gene TRBJ2-7; either TRBD1 or TRBD2 may supply D (5 bases each). V lost 7 bases to trimming and J lost 3 bases, with 16 bases between them. Per germline, CDR1 MNHEY and CDR2 SMNVEV (reference sequence). The CDR3 is 14 residues long. In DNA, the CDR3 is TGTGCCAGCAAGGGGACCTCTGTCAGCTACGAGCAGTACTTC. Its translation is CASKGTSVSYEQYF.

The chain employs TRBV7-3 and TRBJ2-1, with a tentative D call TRBD1 (6 bases). CDR3 length: 15 amino acids. Per germline, CDR1 SGHTA and CDR2 FQGTGA. V lost 3 bases to trimming and J lost 0 bases, with 9 bases between them. The CDR3 DNA reads as TGTGCCAGCAGCTTCGACAGGAGCTCCTACAATGAGCAGTTCTTC. It yields the protein CASSFDRSSYNEQFF.

J is TRBJ2-7 and V is TRBV9; TRBD1 or TRBD2 may be the D gene (5 bases each). The germline CDR1 and CDR2 sequences are SGDLS and YYNGEE. CDR3 length: 14 amino acids. The ends were cut back, 4 bases at V and 0 bases at J, with 11 bases in the middle. CDR3 in amino acids: CASSPTDYSYEQYF. CDR3 in DNA: TGTGCCAGCAGCCCGACAGACTACTCCTACGAGCAGTACTTC.

The J gene is TRBJ2-7, the V gene TRBV7-8; 7 bases align to TRBD1. V was pared by 5 bases and J by 2 bases, with 6 bases of the junction left unmatched. Germline CDR1 and CDR2: SGHVS and FQNEAQ. The CDR3 contains 14 residues. Here the CDR3 DNA reads TGTGCCAGCAGCCCCACCGACAGGGCCTACGAGCAGTACTTC. This codes for CASSPTDRAYEQYF.

This rearrangement joins TRBV19 to TRBJ1-5, with 7 bases matching TRBD1. The CDR3 runs 20 residues. J lost 6 bases, V lost 6 bases, and 26 bases had no gene match. Germline assignment: CDR1 LNHDA and CDR2 SQIVND (reference sequence). Here the CDR3 reads CASRGIEGALLWPGSQPQHF. CDR3 in DNA: TGTGCCAGTAGGGGTATCGAGGGGGCACTCCTCTGGCCGGGGAGTCAGCCCCAGCATTTT.

To note about this clone: Other nucleotide sequences from this sample produce the same CDR3. The gene calls are TRBV30 and TRBJ1-5; D call uncertain. The CDR3 runs 13 residues. Trimming removed 2 bases at V and 4 bases at J, with 9 bases between. Germline V lookup: CDR1 GTSNPN, CDR2 SVGIG (reference sequence). The CDR3 region has the DNA TGTGCCTGGAGTACGGGGTCGAATCAGCCCCAGCATTTT. This gives the protein CAWSTGSNQPQHF.

The chain links TRBV28 to TRBJ1-1; D is unresolved. The CDR3 consists of 11 residues. Between the trimmed V and J ends, which lost 6 bases and 8 bases, there was a span of 10 bases. CDR1 MDHEN and CDR2 SYDVKM come from the germline V gene. CDR3 nucleotide sequence: TGTGCCAGCAGCCGGCAAGCAGAAGCTTTCTTT. This gives the protein CASSRQAEAFF.

This sequence joins TRBV12-5 and TRBJ2-7; 9 nucleotides agree with TRBD2. V lost 5 bases to trimming and J lost 3 bases; unmatched junction nucleotides: 8. The CDR3 spans 15 residues. CDR1 and CDR2 from the germline V gene are LGHNT and FRNRAP. The chain's CDR3 is CASGPLAGGHYEQYF. CDR3 sequence (DNA): TGTGCTAGTGGTCCCCTTGCGGGGGGGCACTACGAGCAGTACTTC.

The V call is TRBV5-8, the J call TRBJ2-3; TRBD1 matches at 12 bases. J lost 4 bases, V lost 4 bases, and 4 bases had no gene match. The CDR3 loop spans 15 amino acids. The germline V gene encodes CDR1 SGHTS and CDR2 YDEGEE. CDR3 bases: TGTGCCAGCAGCCAGGGACAGGGGGCTCCAGATACGCAGTATTTT. Protein product: CASSQGQGAPDTQYF.

This clone has a single count. V is TRBV5-1 and J is TRBJ2-3; tentatively, D is TRBD1 (5 bases). This CDR3 is built from 12 residues. CDR1 SGHRS and CDR2 YFSETQ come from the germline V gene. V lost 7 bases and J 6 bases, leaving 12 bases between the germline ends. The CDR3 sequence is CASLGLTDTQYF. The CDR3 region has the DNA TGCGCCAGCCTGGGGCTAACGGATACGCAGTATTTT.

The V call is TRBV4-3, the J call TRBJ1-1, with D unresolved. The V and J ends lost 0 bases and 0 bases respectively, with 14 bases between them. Germline V gene sequence: CDR1 LGHNA, CDR2 YSLEER. CDR3 length: 17 residues. The CDR3 reads CASSQDLVRVMNTEAFF. CDR3 DNA sequence: TGCGCCAGCAGCCAAGATTTAGTTCGGGTTATGAACACTGAAGCTTTCTTT.

The genes are TRBV4-1 and TRBJ1-2, with unresolved D. This CDR3 spans 18 amino acids. V was clipped by 0 bases and J by 0 bases, with 17 bases between them. Germline CDR1 and CDR2: MGHRA and YSYEKL. This CDR3 reads CASSQDPSWGLANYGYTF. The CDR3 bases are TGCGCCAGCAGCCAAGATCCCTCTTGGGGATTAGCTAACTATGGCTACACCTTC.

The chain uses TRBV5-6 and TRBJ1-4; D remains ambiguous. The V end lost 1 base, the J end lost 8 bases, and 6 bases lay between the germline ends. CDR1 is SGHDT and CDR2 is YYEEEE in the germline V gene. The CDR3 runs 12 residues. DNA of the CDR3: TGTGCCAGCAGCTTGAGGAGGGAAAAACTGTTTTTT. It specifies CASSLRREKLFF.

This clone appeared a single time. This chain uses TRBV19 with TRBJ1-5; 9 bases fit TRBD1. This CDR3 spans 15 amino acids. Losses at the gene ends were 6 bases for V and 3 bases for J; bases not matched to a gene: 6. Germline assignment: CDR1 LNHDA and CDR2 SQIVND (reference sequence). The CDR3 coding sequence is TGTGCCAGTAGCCGCTGGGACAGGGACAATCAGCCCCAGCATTTT. Encoded protein: CASSRWDRDNQPQHF.